The 30 T cell receptor beta chains reported below all come from one sample, sequenced in a study of blood T cell repertoires in COVID-19. Clones were sequenced by immunoSEQ multiplex PCR, and TCRdb holds only the in-frame ones, with some missing. The sample yields roughly 220,000 clones, roughly 89% seen once. Sequencing was done on a sample of PBMCs or T cells enriched from blood (not recorded which). The receptors stem from a man aged 25-40 years who had been exposed to COVID-19.

CDR3 coding DNA: TGTGCCAGCAGCATCCAAGCGGGGGGGCCTGGAGAGACCCAGTACTTC. Translated: CASSIQAGGPGETQYF. The rearrangement uses TRBV7-8 and TRBJ2-5; 10 bases match TRBD2. Losses at the gene ends were 5 bases for V and 4 bases for J; bases not matched to a gene: 10. This CDR3 spans 16 amino acids. CDR1 is SGHVS, CDR2 FQNEAQ, per germline.

J is TRBJ1-6 and V is TRBV30; maybe TRBD1 (5 bases). V was shortened by 4 bases and J by 7 bases, with 11 bases between the two germline ends. The CDR3 runs 13 residues. Germline assignment: CDR1 GTSNPN and CDR2 SVGIG (reference sequence). Here the CDR3 DNA reads TGTGCCTGGACAGGACAACGAAATTCACCCCTCCACTTT. It translates to CAWTGQRNSPLHF.

This clone came up once. V is TRBV20-1 and J is TRBJ2-3; D remains ambiguous. The CDR3 runs to 14 residues. Germline V gene sequence: CDR1 DFQATT, CDR2 SNEGSKA (reference sequence). Trimming stripped 3 bases from V and 2 bases from J, with 12 bases between. Here the CDR3 DNA reads TGCAGTGCTAGTCCATCGTACTACACAGATACGCAGTATTTT. This gives the protein CSASPSYYTDTQYF.

The V and J genes are TRBV5-6 and TRBJ2-3; 13 bases line up with TRBD2. This CDR3 spans 18 amino acids. Germline V gene data show CDR1 as SGHDT and CDR2 as YYEEEE. Trimming cost V 3 bases and J 2 bases; bases outside gene matches: 9. CDR3 sequence reads: CASSSMRTSGGYTDTQYF. The DNA for the CDR3 is TGTGCCAGCAGCTCGATGAGGACTAGCGGGGGCTACACAGATACGCAGTATTTT.

The chain has TRBV25-1 and TRBJ1-2; D is possibly TRBD1 (5 bases). From germline, CDR1 is MGHDK and CDR2 SYGVNS. V lost 7 bases and J 3 bases, leaving 18 bases between the germline ends. This CDR3 region has 15 residues. The CDR3 DNA reads as TGTGCCAGCACCCCCCCGGGTTGGGGGGACTATGGCTACACCTTC. It translates to CASTPPGWGDYGYTF.

The chain recombines TRBV23-1 with TRBJ2-2; D call uncertain. TRBV23-1 belongs to the ORF category, with a function that is uncertain. Trimming removed 4 bases from V and 3 bases from J, with 24 bases in between. This CDR3 contains 19 residues. CDR3: CASSRTVLTISEYTGELFF. The CDR3 bases are TGCGCCAGCAGTCGAACAGTGTTGACCATCTCTGAATACACCGGGGAGCTGTTTTTT.

This clone was detected only once. The chain uses TRBV11-2 and TRBJ1-5; 8 nucleotides agree with TRBD1. In germline, CDR1 is SGHAT, CDR2 FQNNGV. The V gene end was trimmed by 5 bases and the J gene end by 7 bases; junction bases not matched to a gene: 7. The CDR3 has 14 amino acids. CDR3 sequence: CASSTGQGRQPQHF. The CDR3 nucleotides read TGTGCCAGCAGCACTGGACAGGGCCGACAGCCCCAGCATTTT.

Worth noting for this clone: Its ends do not fully match the called genes, so a read error is possible. CDR3 amino acids: CASVLGQGTDTQYF. The CDR3 region has the DNA TGTGCTAGTGTTTTGGGACAGGGCACAGATACGCAGTATTTT. The chain couples TRBV12-5 to TRBJ2-3; 8 bases are shared with TRBD1. CDR3 length: 14 residues. CDR1 is LGHNT, CDR2 FRNRAP, per germline.

This sequence joins TRBV19 and TRBJ1-5; 8 bases align to TRBD1. V lost 4 bases to trimming and J lost 9 bases; unmatched junction nucleotides: 17. The CDR3 has 17 residues. Per germline, CDR1 LNHDA and CDR2 SQIVND (reference sequence). This chain's CDR3 is CASSTAMDRARDGPQHF. CDR3 DNA: TGTGCCAGTAGTACTGCAATGGACAGGGCCAGGGACGGGCCCCAGCATTTT.

The V gene is TRBV19, the J gene TRBJ1-2, with TRBD1 identical over 10 bases. The germline V gene has CDR1 LNHDA and CDR2 SQIVND (reference sequence). V was clipped by 7 bases and J by 2 bases; unmatched bases: 7. The CDR3 is 15 amino acids. The DNA of the CDR3 is TGTGCCAGTATGTGGACAGGGGGGAGAAACTATGGCTACACCTTC. Its protein is CASMWTGGRNYGYTF.

The chain links TRBV9 to TRBJ1-6, with 7 bases identical to TRBD1. After removal of 2 bases from V and 5 bases from J, the junction contained 4 bases not matched to a gene. Per the germline V gene, CDR1 is SGDLS and CDR2 is YYNGEE. The CDR3 length is 15 residues. Here the CDR3 reads CASSVGTANNSPLHF. The CDR3, as DNA: TGTGCCAGCAGCGTCGGGACAGCTAATAATTCACCCCTCCACTTT.

CDR3: CASSLAVSGTDTQYF. Here the CDR3 DNA reads TGTGCCAGCAGCTTAGCCGTGAGCGGCACAGATACGCAGTATTTT. This chain joins TRBV7-9 and TRBJ2-3; D remains ambiguous. V was cut by 0 bases and J by 1 base, with 8 bases left in between. CDR3 size: 15 residues. Germline CDR1 reads SEHNR; CDR2 reads FQNEAQ (reference sequence).

The gene calls are TRBV2 and TRBJ2-1; a weak D match, TRBD1 (5 bases). Germline V gene data show CDR1 as SNHLY and CDR2 as FYNNEI. Trimming cost V 7 bases and J 4 bases, with 11 bases left between them. This CDR3 has 13 residues. CDR3 nucleotide sequence: TGTGCCAGCAAGTGGACATATTACAATGAGCAGTTCTTC. Translating gives CASKWTYYNEQFF.

The rearrangement uses TRBV10-1 and TRBJ2-3; the D gene is possibly TRBD1 (6 bases). V lost 0 bases to trimming and J lost 5 bases, with 27 bases between them. The CDR3 is 20 residues long. Germline CDR1 reads WNHNN; CDR2 reads SYGVQD (reference sequence). The chain's CDR3 is CASSESSRRQDDLGGDTQYF. In DNA form, the CDR3 reads TGCGCCAGCAGTGAGTCGAGTCGGCGACAGGATGATCTAGGGGGAGATACGCAGTATTTT.

This chain joins TRBV11-2 and TRBJ2-7, with 10 bases fitting TRBD2. Germline trimming cut 0 bases from V and 1 base from J; bases unmatched to any gene: 6. The CDR3 is made up of 17 amino acids. Germline V gives CDR1 SGHAT, CDR2 FQNNGV. The CDR3, as DNA: TGTGCCAGCAGCTTAGAACTAGCGGGGAAGGAGTCCTACGAGCAGTACTTC. Translating it yields CASSLELAGKESYEQYF.

This chain uses TRBV27 with TRBJ1-2, with TRBD1 identical over 8 bases. Germline-derived CDR1 and CDR2 are MNHEY and SMNVEV (reference sequence). The CDR3 sequence is 15 residues long. V shed 8 bases, J shed 4 bases, and the junction held 12 bases outside the gene matches. CDR3: CASSWTGRGIYGYTF. CDR3 DNA sequence: TGTGCCAGCTCCTGGACAGGGAGAGGGATCTATGGCTACACCTTC.

V usage is TRBV12-2 and J usage is TRBJ1-2; the table names TRBD1, a call not compared with the DNA. TRBV12-2 is reported as a pseudogene. CDR3 length: 14 amino acids. CDR3 in amino acids: CASRLGSGPYGYTF. CDR3 in DNA: TGTGCAAGTCGCTTAGGAAGTGGGCCCTATGGCTACACCTTC.

This sequence joins TRBV7-2 and TRBJ2-3, with 10 bases fitting TRBD2. Losses at the gene ends were 6 bases for V and 3 bases for J; bases not matched to a gene: 9. This CDR3 has 16 amino acids. Germline V gene sequence: CDR1 SGHTA, CDR2 FQGNSA. CDR3 DNA: TGTGCCAGCAGAATAGCGGGGGGCAAGGGTACAGATACGCAGTATTTT. It encodes CASRIAGGKGTDTQYF.

This chain links TRBV19 with TRBJ2-5, with 8 positions matching TRBD2. Germline trimming cut 3 bases from V and 7 bases from J; bases unmatched to any gene: 16. CDR3 size: 17 residues. Germline V CDR1 and CDR2: LNHDA, SQIVND (reference sequence). The CDR3 loop is CASSMAPSGGVLGTQYF. CDR3 sequence (DNA): TGTGCCAGTAGTATGGCGCCCAGCGGGGGAGTTTTGGGGACCCAGTACTTC.

The chain is built from TRBV11-3 and TRBJ1-1, with 9 bases fitting TRBD1. Germline lookup yields CDR1 SGHNT and CDR2 YENEEA. V lost 1 base, J lost 8 bases, and 8 bases stayed unmatched. The CDR3 is made up of 15 amino acids. CDR3 in DNA: TGTGCCAGCAGCTTAGGACTAGCCGGGACAGGGGAAGCTTTCTTT. Its protein product is CASSLGLAGTGEAFF.

V and J are TRBV7-6 and TRBJ1-4; TRBD1 matches at 12 bases. J gave up 7 bases and V 5 bases, and 8 bases lay outside the gene matches. Per germline, CDR1 SGHVS and CDR2 FNYEAQ. The CDR3 loop spans 16 amino acids. CDR3 DNA sequence: TGTGCCAGCAGCCCACAGGGACAGGGGGCGCGTGAAAAACTGTTTTTT. Translated: CASSPQGQGAREKLFF.

This chain connects TRBV2 to TRBJ2-7; tentatively, D is TRBD2 (5 bases). This CDR3 comprises 13 residues. CDR1 is SNHLY, CDR2 FYNNEI, per germline. V lost 2 bases and J 3 bases, leaving 8 bases between the germline ends. CDR3 amino acids: CASSEFRDYEQYF. As DNA, the CDR3 is TGTGCCAGCAGTGAATTTCGGGACTACGAGCAGTACTTC.

The chain recombines TRBV2 with TRBJ2-2; D is perhaps TRBD2 (5 bases). Germline V gene lookup returns CDR1 SNHLY and CDR2 FYNNEI. The CDR3 length is 15 residues. V was pared by 7 bases and J by 4 bases, with 16 bases between. CDR3 DNA: TGTGCCAGCAAGAGGGTCGCCAGTCCCACCGGGGAGCTGTTTTTT. This codes for CASKRVASPTGELFF.

The J gene is TRBJ2-7, the V gene TRBV7-9; TRBD1 is a possible D gene (6 bases). This CDR3 contains 16 residues. The V end was cut by 3 bases, the J end by 6 bases, with 21 bases between. In germline, CDR1 is SEHNR, CDR2 FQNEAQ (reference sequence). CDR3 in amino acids: CASSFGSPYTGSEQYF. The CDR3 DNA reads as TGTGCCAGCAGCTTTGGATCCCCCTACACAGGGAGCGAGCAGTACTTC.

The rearrangement joins TRBV5-1 to TRBJ2-3; 11 positions match TRBD1. This CDR3 contains 16 residues. Trimming took 4 bases from V and 7 from J; bases not matched to a gene: 11. Looked up from germline, CDR1 is SGHRS and CDR2 is YFSETQ. The CDR3 here is CASSDVGTGGAYTQYF. CDR3 coding DNA: TGCGCCAGCAGCGACGTAGGGACAGGGGGGGCATATACGCAGTATTTT.

In its sample, this clone was seen many times. The chain employs TRBV9 and TRBJ2-5; 7 bases map to TRBD1. V was pared by 3 bases and J by 5 bases, with 10 bases of the junction left unmatched. This CDR3 is built from 15 residues. Germline V gene lookup returns CDR1 SGDLS and CDR2 YYNGEE. The CDR3 coding sequence is TGTGCCAGCAGCGCAACGACAGGGACGGGGGAGACCCAGTACTTC. Translating gives CASSATTGTGETQYF.

DNA of the CDR3: TGTGCCAGTAGTGAGGACAGGGGGCTCACCGGGGAGCTGTTTTTT. Residues: CASSEDRGLTGELFF. This rearrangement joins TRBV19 to TRBJ2-2, with 11 positions matching TRBD1. Germline V gene lookup returns CDR1 LNHDA and CDR2 SQIVND (reference sequence). Trimming removed 5 bases from V and 4 bases from J; junction bases left unmatched: 3. The CDR3 consists of 15 residues.

This chain links TRBV14 with TRBJ2-5; a possible D gene is TRBD2 (5 bases). CDR1 is SGHDN and CDR2 is FVKESK in the germline V gene. The CDR3 spans 14 residues. Between the trimmed V and J ends, which lost 5 bases and 1 base, there was a span of 11 bases. CDR3 in DNA: TGTGCCAGCAGCATACTAGGGCGCCAAGAGACCCAGTACTTC. Translated, it gives CASSILGRQETQYF.

V is TRBV2 and J is TRBJ2-2; TRBD2 matches 14 bases. Germline lookup yields CDR1 SNHLY and CDR2 FYNNEI. The CDR3 length is 17 residues. V lost 6 bases and J lost 5; bases outside the gene matches: 8. The CDR3 coding sequence is TGTGCCAGCAGCCCCCGGACTAGCGGGGGGCCAACCGGGGAGCTGTTTTTT. Amino acid sequence: CASSPRTSGGPTGELFF.

The J gene is TRBJ1-1, the V gene TRBV18; possible D gene TRBD1, 6 bases. CDR1 and CDR2 (germline): KGHSH, LQKENI. This CDR3 region has 13 residues. V lost 5 bases, J lost 8 bases, and 15 bases lay in between. The CDR3 DNA reads as TGTGCCAGCTCATACGACAGGAGAGGGGAAGCTTTCTTT. Its protein product is CASSYDRRGEAFF.